The present TCR beta chain was sequenced within a study of OX40 agonist ivuxolimab in advanced cancers. Turning to the study itself: The diagnoses of dose-escalation patients were hepatocellular carcinoma, melanoma, renal cell or head and neck cancer. The eligibility criteria allowed prior anti-PD-1, anti-PD-L1 or anti-CTLA-4 therapy, and roughly 39% had some.

Study-wide results and caveats: Those patients achieving a partial response at 0.1-3.0 mg/kg showed among the lowest clonal expansion.

V lost 6 bases and J 1 base, leaving 8 bases between the germline ends. The CDR3 consists of 13 residues. Germline assignment: CDR1 SGDLS and CDR2 YYNGEE. Cycle 7 day 1, cycle 4 day 1, and baseline were the timepoints at which blood was sampled. Assay used: immunoSEQ multiplex PCR; TCRdb lists only in-frame clones, some missing. In the table there are tens of thousands of clones, more than 80% of which are singletons. As to this clone: Its matching antigen is unknown.

This material consisted of CD4+ or CD8+ T cells sorted from blood, taken in a trial of the OX40 agonist ivuxolimab. The sequence was obtained from an adult with an advanced solid tumor such as melanoma, head and neck, liver or kidney cancer. This chain uses TRBV9 with TRBJ2-1, with D unclear. CDR3 DNA sequence: TGTGCCAGCAATAGAGAGTCCTACAATGAGCAGTTCTTC. Translating gives CASNRESYNEQFF. Full variable domain (remainder filled in from reference TRBV9 and TRBJ2-1): DSGVTQTPKHLITATGQRVTLRCSPRSGDLSVYWYQQSLDQGLQFLIQYYNGEERAKGNILERFSAQQFPDLHSELNLSSLELGDSALYFCASNRESYNEQFFGPGTRLTVL.